This T cell receptor beta chain is from a study of T cell responses to AZD1222 COVID-19 vaccine (dated by TCRdb to the early 2020s). As for the study more broadly: TCR sequencing covered over 230 trial participants: approximately 200 given two doses of AZD1222 and 26 given two doses of MenACWY control vaccine. Enrollment into the trials was organized by age into subgroups of 18-55, 56-69 and 70-plus years, and those subgroups contained around 150, 28 and 57 TCR-sequenced participants, respectively. Results and caveats for the whole study, not just this receptor: No day 14 peak-response samples were available, so repertoires were characterized only after the peak T cell response. The 56-69-year group was small, and its depth increase did not reach significance, likely because of low power. CD4 TCRs associated with the vaccine covered the entire spike protein, and the dominant responses were in regions 160-218 and 743-854. A significant rise in spike-specific TCR breadth and depth was observed after two AZD1222 doses relative to day 0 and relative to MenACWY recipients. Most participants were white British and females outnumbered males, and the authors suggested that clonal diversity may have been underestimated. Conclusions about previously exposed vaccinees are limited, since just six AZD1222 recipients were seropositive for SARS-CoV-2 at baseline. Nearly half of unique spike-specific TCRs reportedly recognized epitopes outside regions mutated in the B.1.351 and B.1.1.7 variants.

In the case of this clone: The antigen it recognizes is unknown. No base qualities exist here, and no much larger clone lies one base off it.

V gives up 2 bases and J gives up 8 bases, and the segment between their germline ends measures 20 bases. The CDR3 goes from the cysteine to the phenylalanine over 16 residues. Of all the DNA, just the CDR3 is kept, 48 bases in frame from base 1. In the germline V gene, CDR1 corresponds to MNHEY and CDR2 to SVGAGI. The CDR3 regions of human TCRbeta chains were subjected to immunosequencing. Regarding the original processing steps: TCRs in the repertoires were compared against a reference library of SARS-CoV-2-specific TCRs that had been generated with the MIRA antigen-specificity platform. Breadth was defined as the fraction of unique TCRs that were SARS-CoV-2-associated, and depth was defined as the fraction of total T cells that were SARS-CoV-2-associated. Using the MIRA data, every spike-specific TCR was mapped to the spike region that the TCR reacted to and assigned to either a CD4 or a CD8 class. Log10-transformed breadth and depth values were compared by one-way ANOVA with Sidak's multiple comparisons tests. Drawn from immuneACCESS, this table holds only the in-frame rearrangements with V and J called that TCRdb kept. Clones are partly lost; checked studies trace under half to an unresolved V gene and leave the rest unexplained. That table gives V, J and clone size, and the DNA gave D and trimming. The sample records 150,000 or so clones, under 95% of which are singletons. In total, the top ten clones hold around 0.99% of the sample.

The time point label here, explained by the study, means: about 28 days (+/-7) after the second vaccine dose. AZD1222 recipients given second doses at about 4 weeks or at about 12 weeks were pooled, since spike-specific TCR depth and breadth were not found to differ between the two schedules. Vaccinee samples were obtained from the UK trials COV001 and COV002, which included a single-blind randomized controlled phase 2/3 trial of AZD1222 (ChAdOx1 nCoV-19) in healthy adults. Trial participant PBMC samples were collected at day 0 and day 28 after the second dose for TCRbeta chain sequencing. The sequencing here drew on peripheral blood, taken 28 days after the second AZD1222 dose. The rearrangement joined TRBV6-5 to TRBJ2-3; the D gene lacks a confident call. This receptor was obtained from an adult who received the AZD1222 COVID-19 vaccine. The DNA reads as follows: TGTGCCAGCAGTTACAACTCTGTGTCCGCAACCGGTACGCAGTATTTT. Its protein is CASSYNSVSATGTQYF.